This TCR beta chain was sequenced during a study of neurological immune-mediated disorders. The yield of each sequencing run was over 190 million TCR-beta sequences from 15-18 subjects. TCRdb re-called the 5' RACE reads with MiXCR, one entry per CDR3 protein. Of roughly 40,000 distinct CDR3 sequences listed, more than 2% are singletons. V lost 6 bases and J lost 0; bases outside the gene matches: 8. The CDR3 spans 16 residues. Germline CDR1 and CDR2: SGHDN and FVKESK. In this sample, this clonotype turned up many times. J is TRBJ2-3 and V is TRBV14; 8 bases are shared with TRBD2. The sample was PBMCs. The clonotype was recovered from a man aged 45-60 years with multiple sclerosis. DNA for the CDR3: TGTGCCAGCAGTGACCCTAGCGGGCCTAGCACAGATACGCAGTATTTT. Protein sequence: CASSDPSGPSTDTQYF.